One and the same sample provided the 23 T cell receptor beta chains below, sequenced in a study of blood T cell repertoires in COVID-19. Assay: immunoSEQ multiplex PCR; the TCRdb copy retains only in-frame clones and omits some. The data hold under 200,000 clones, with 80% to 90% observed a single time. The sequenced material came from peripheral blood. All receptors come from a man in his sixties with acute or convalescent COVID-19.

V and J are TRBV28 and TRBJ1-5; D might be TRBD1 (5 bases). Deletions cut 2 bases from V and 1 base from J, with 6 bases between. Germline V gene data show CDR1 as MDHEN and CDR2 as SYDVKM. This CDR3 is 14 amino acids long. DNA of the CDR3: TGTGCCAGCAGTTTAAGGGGAAGCAATCAGCCCCAGCATTTT. It translates to CASSLRGSNQPQHF.

This chain links TRBV18 with TRBJ2-7; no clear D. Trimming stripped 2 bases from V and 0 bases from J, with 11 bases between. CDR1 is KGHSH, CDR2 LQKENI, per germline. CDR3 length equals 15 residues. The CDR3, as DNA: TGTGCCAGCTCACCAGGGCAGCAGAGCTCCTACGAGCAGTACTTC. Translated, it gives CASSPGQQSSYEQYF.

CDR3 amino acids: CASSSRGLSTDTQYF. DNA for the CDR3: TGTGCCAGCAGCTCCAGGGGGCTGAGCACAGATACGCAGTATTTT. The V and J genes are TRBV7-9 and TRBJ2-3; 8 nucleotides agree with TRBD1. From germline, CDR1 is SEHNR and CDR2 FQNEAQ (reference sequence). The ends lost 4 bases at V and 0 bases at J; junction bases unmatched: 3. CDR3 length equals 15 residues.

The V gene is TRBV27, the J gene TRBJ2-7; D is unclear. The CDR3 has 10 residues. The V and J ends lost 8 bases and 0 bases respectively, with 2 bases between them. Germline V lookup: CDR1 MNHEY, CDR2 SMNVEV (reference sequence). CDR3 nucleotides: TGTGCCAGCCTCTCCTACGAGCAGTACTTC. Translation gives CASLSYEQYF.

The chain carries TRBV29-1 and TRBJ2-5; TRBD1 agrees at 9 bases. V lost 6 bases to trimming and J lost 5 bases; unmatched junction nucleotides: 7. Germline V gene data show CDR1 as SQVTM and CDR2 as ANQGSEA. The CDR3 loop spans 13 amino acids. The DNA of the CDR3 is TGCAGCGTCCGACAGGGGGTCAAGGAGACCCAGTACTTC. It encodes CSVRQGVKETQYF.

The chain combines TRBV2 with TRBJ2-3, with 11 bases that match TRBD2. V was clipped by 11 bases and J by 3 bases; unmatched bases: 7. Germline V gene lookup returns CDR1 SNHLY and CDR2 FYNNEI. The CDR3 has 14 residues. CDR3: CARTSGSGTDTQYF. CDR3 sequence (DNA): TGTGCCCGAACTAGCGGGAGTGGGACAGATACGCAGTATTTT.

This sequence joins TRBV2 and TRBJ1-5; a possible D gene is TRBD1 (6 bases). The CDR3 runs 13 residues. V dropped 5 bases and J dropped 4 bases, with 9 bases sitting between them. Per the germline V gene, CDR1 is SNHLY and CDR2 is FYNNEI. The CDR3 nucleotides are TGTGCCAGCAGTCGGGACACTAATCAGCCCCAGCATTTT. It yields the protein CASSRDTNQPQHF.

This chain connects TRBV18 to TRBJ1-3; tentatively, D is TRBD1 (6 bases). The V end lost 3 bases, the J end lost 5 bases, and 11 bases lay between the germline ends. Germline CDR1 KGHSH, CDR2 LQKENI. This CDR3 comprises 14 residues. The CDR3 nucleotides are TGTGCCAGCTCACCCGAGACAGGTCGAAACACCATATATTTT. Translating gives CASSPETGRNTIYF. The whole variable domain, filled in from reference TRBV18 and TRBJ1-3, reads NAGVMQNPRHLVRRRGQEARLRCSPMKGHSHVYWYRQLPEEGLKFMVYLQKENIIDESGMPKERFSAEFPKEGPSILRIQQVVRGDSAAYFCASSPETGRNTIYFGEGSWLTVV.

The chain links TRBV24-1 to TRBJ2-6, with D possibly TRBD1 on 6 matching bases. The CDR3 is 16 residues long. Germline lookup yields CDR1 KGHDR and CDR2 SFDVKD. Between the trimmed V and J ends, which lost 4 bases and 2 bases, there was a span of 11 bases. The CDR3 region is CATSEAGATGANVLTF. In DNA, the CDR3 is TGTGCCACCAGTGAGGCAGGGGCGACTGGGGCCAACGTCCTGACTTTC.

This clone showed up just once. The V and J genes are TRBV10-3 and TRBJ2-2; 9 positions agree with TRBD2. The V gene end was trimmed by 8 bases and the J gene end by 4 bases; junction bases not matched to a gene: 5. Germline-derived CDR1 and CDR2 are ENHRY and SYGVKD. CDR3 length equals 14 residues. The CDR3 loop reads CAIAGGPFTGELFF. The CDR3 DNA reads TGTGCCATCGCGGGAGGGCCGTTCACCGGGGAGCTGTTTTTT.

This clone was counted a few times. This chain uses TRBV29-1 with TRBJ2-5, with D possibly matching TRBD2 (5 bases). CDR1 SQVTM and CDR2 ANQGSEA come from the germline V gene. The CDR3 extends over 12 amino acids. The germline V and J ends were trimmed by 5 bases and 4 bases, with 11 bases remaining between them. CDR3 sequence (DNA): TGCAGCGTTCCCGGCGGGTTAGAGACCCAGTACTTC. Translating it yields CSVPGGLETQYF.

The chain combines TRBV18 with TRBJ2-3; 9 positions agree with TRBD1. The CDR3 runs to 14 residues. V shed 5 bases and J 2 bases; nucleotides not matched to a gene: 2. CDR1 and CDR2 (germline): KGHSH, LQKENI. The CDR3 sequence: CASSAQGATDTQYF. In DNA, the CDR3 is TGTGCCAGCTCAGCACAGGGGGCCACAGATACGCAGTATTTT. The variable domain in full, completed from reference TRBV18 and TRBJ2-3, reads NAGVMQNPRHLVRRRGQEARLRCSPMKGHSHVYWYRQLPEEGLKFMVYLQKENIIDESGMPKERFSAEFPKEGPSILRIQQVVRGDSAAYFCASSAQGATDTQYFGPGTRLTVL.

CDR3 nucleotides: TGCGCCAGCAGTGGGGGGACAGGGGCGACCTACGAGCAGTACTTC. This gives the protein CASSGGTGATYEQYF. This chain connects TRBV10-2 to TRBJ2-7, with TRBD1 matching over 10 bases. V lost 4 bases, J lost 2 bases, and 5 bases stayed unmatched. CDR3 length: 15 amino acids. Germline CDR1 WSHSY, CDR2 SAAADI.

The count of this clone is one. The rearrangement uses TRBV3-1 (or the pseudogene TRBV3-2) and TRBJ1-1; 7 bases are a match to TRBD1. The CDR3 is made up of 14 amino acids. J was trimmed by 2 bases and V by 3 bases; bases with no gene match: 3. CDR1 is LGHDT and CDR2 is YNNKEL in the germline V gene (reference sequence). CDR3 loop: CASSHRGRNTEAFF. The CDR3 DNA is TGTGCCAGCAGCCATAGGGGGCGAAACACTGAAGCTTTCTTT.

The rearrangement joins TRBV6-6 to TRBJ2-1; possible D gene TRBD2, 6 bases. Germline CDR1 MNHNY, CDR2 SVGAGI (reference sequence). This CDR3 has 15 residues. Between the trimmed V and J ends, which lost 5 bases and 2 bases, there was a span of 13 bases. This chain's CDR3 is CASSQGTSPYNEQFF. The CDR3 DNA reads TGTGCCAGCAGTCAAGGGACTTCACCCTACAATGAGCAGTTCTTC.

The V call is TRBV15, the J call TRBJ1-3, with 7 positions matching TRBD1. CDR1 and CDR2 from the germline V gene are LNHNV and YYDKDF (reference sequence). The CDR3 runs 14 residues. Losses at the gene ends were 5 bases for V and 7 bases for J; bases not matched to a gene: 8. CDR3 amino acids: CATSPRQGSNTIYF. CDR3 sequence (DNA): TGTGCCACCAGCCCACGACAGGGTTCGAACACCATATATTTT.

The rearrangement joins TRBV29-1 to TRBJ2-7; D might be TRBD1 (5 bases). V lost 5 bases to trimming and J lost 0 bases, with 8 bases between them. Germline V lookup: CDR1 SQVTM, CDR2 ANQGSEA. CDR3 size: 12 residues. CDR3 in DNA: TGCAGCGTTCGTAGGGGCTCCTACGAGCAGTACTTC. It yields the protein CSVRRGSYEQYF.

The chain uses TRBV2 and TRBJ2-5; a weak D match, TRBD1 (5 bases). The CDR3 runs to 12 residues. Germline V gene lookup returns CDR1 SNHLY and CDR2 FYNNEI. V was shortened by 6 bases and J by 4 bases, with 9 bases between the two germline ends. This chain's CDR3 is CASREQGETQYF. Here the CDR3 DNA reads TGTGCCAGCAGAGAGCAGGGAGAGACCCAGTACTTC.

The gene calls are TRBV5-1 and TRBJ2-2; 13 positions match TRBD2. The junction had 17 bases not matched to a gene; V was cut back by 4 bases and J by 8 bases. Germline loops: CDR1 SGHRS, CDR2 YFSETQ. This CDR3 contains 19 residues. The CDR3 DNA is TGCGCCAGCAGCATGCCAACTAGCGGGAGGGCCCCGGGTCCTGGGGAGCTGTTTTTT. Protein: CASSMPTSGRAPGPGELFF.

J is TRBJ2-1 and V is TRBV3-1 (or the pseudogene TRBV3-2); weak D call: TRBD2 (5 bases). The CDR3 loop spans 16 amino acids. From germline, CDR1 is LGHDT and CDR2 YNNKEL (reference sequence). With 1 base removed from V and 2 bases from J, the gap between germline ends came to 12 bases. CDR3 protein: CASSQGARAPYNEQFF. CDR3 bases: TGTGCCAGCAGCCAAGGGGCGAGGGCTCCCTACAATGAGCAGTTCTTC.

The rearrangement links TRBV18 to TRBJ1-2; 7 bases match TRBD1. Germline CDR1 is KGHSH and CDR2 is LQKENI. The CDR3 has 14 amino acids. V was clipped by 1 base and J by 6 bases; unmatched bases: 5. The CDR3 nucleotides read TGTGCCAGCTCACCACTCAGGGGGGATGATGGCTACACCTTC. The encoded protein is CASSPLRGDDGYTF.

The chain combines TRBV5-4 with TRBJ1-2; TRBD1 might be the D (5 bases). Germline V lookup: CDR1 SGHNT, CDR2 YYREEE (reference sequence). The CDR3 sequence is 13 residues long. V was trimmed by 0 bases and J by 6 bases, leaving 9 bases between them. The CDR3 spells CASSLGGRDGYTF. As DNA, the CDR3 is TGTGCCAGCAGCTTGGGGGGCAGGGATGGCTACACCTTC.

V and J are TRBV5-1 and TRBJ1-1; possibly TRBD1 for D (6 bases). This CDR3 is built from 15 residues. With 4 bases removed from V and 1 base from J, the gap between germline ends came to 14 bases. Germline V gene data show CDR1 as SGHRS and CDR2 as YFSETQ. The chain's CDR3 is CASSLTGFANTEAFF. In DNA form, the CDR3 reads TGCGCCAGCAGCCTAACAGGGTTCGCGAACACTGAAGCTTTCTTT.